This TCR beta chain was retrieved from a study of molecular identifiers for immune sequencing clone quantification. Using its own MiXCR run on the PCR reads, TCRdb lists one record per CDR3 protein. The sample has 400,000 to 600,000 distinct CDR3 sequences, roughly a fifth seen once; the top ten hold about 0.8%. V shed 0 bases and J 0 bases; nucleotides not matched to a gene: 1. This CDR3 is built from 15 residues. CDR1 and CDR2 (germline): SGHKS, YYEKEE (reference sequence). Using 10%, 30% or 50% RNA, naive CD8 libraries were derived from roughly 18,000 to 920,000 sorted cells. This clonotype was observed many times.

Sequencing was done on a sample of naive CD8+ T cells from blood, with Jurkat cell RNA spiked in. Subset noted: FACS-sorted CD8+CD4-CCR7+CD45RA+ naive T cells. The chain links TRBV5-5 to TRBJ1-1; 8 bases are a match to TRBD1. The TCR comes from a human donor in good health. Some libraries in this study had Jurkat cell RNA spiked in. The CDR3 region has the DNA TGTGCCAGCAGCTTGGTGGGACAGGTGAACACTGAAGCTTTCTTT. Its translation is CASSLVGQVNTEAFF.